Listed here are 9 T cell receptor beta chains from one sample, sequenced in a study of response to subunit inactivated influenza vaccine. TCRdb re-called the RT-PCR reads through MiXCR, storing one row per CDR3 protein. The data contain more than 550,000 distinct CDR3 sequences, 12% of them singletons. The sample in question was PBMCs from blood, obtained on the day of vaccination. Receptors were obtained from a man aged 50-60 years who received an inactivated influenza vaccine.

J is TRBJ1-2 and V is TRBV28; D is undetermined. The germline V gene encodes CDR1 MDHEN and CDR2 SYDVKM. V shed 6 bases and J shed 3 bases, with 14 bases lying between them. The CDR3 contains 14 residues. CDR3 nucleotide sequence: TGTGCCAGCAGGGGATCAGGCCGGTACTATGGCTACACCTTC. Translation: CASRGSGRYYGYTF.

This chain links TRBV15 with TRBJ2-2, with 10 bases that match TRBD2. Losses at the gene ends were 4 bases for V and 4 bases for J; bases not matched to a gene: 6. The germline V gene encodes CDR1 LNHNV and CDR2 YYDKDF (reference sequence). The CDR3 runs 16 residues. CDR3 region: CATSTVAGGRTGELFF. The CDR3 DNA reads TGTGCCACCAGCACAGTAGCGGGGGGCCGCACCGGGGAGCTGTTTTTT.

Only a few counts were recorded for this clonotype. This chain connects TRBV4-3 to TRBJ2-7; no firm D call. V was pared by 0 bases and J by 0 bases, with 15 bases between. The CDR3 is 17 residues long. CDR1 is LGHNA and CDR2 is YSLEER in the germline V gene. CDR3 bases: TGCGCCAGCAGCCAAGACCACCCATCGCCCAGCTCCTACGAGCAGTACTTC. It specifies CASSQDHPSPSSYEQYF.

In the case of this clonotype: Germline is not matched at one junction end, which may reflect a read error. The DNA of the CDR3 is TGTGCCAGCAGTTTTCCTAGCGGGCGTCTGCTCTTC. Translating gives CASSFPSGRLLF. The chain joins TRBV28 to TRBJ2-1; 8 bases match TRBD2. This CDR3 comprises 12 residues. Per the germline V gene, CDR1 is MDHEN and CDR2 is SYDVKM.

The chain links TRBV5-1 to TRBJ2-2, with D possibly TRBD2 on 5 matching bases. Trimming cost V 0 bases and J 2 bases, with 26 bases left between them. This CDR3 has 21 amino acids. Germline V gene sequence: CDR1 SGHRS, CDR2 YFSETQ. CDR3 region: CASSLVWPESGLTENTGELFF. The CDR3 nucleotides are TGCGCCAGCAGCTTGGTATGGCCGGAGTCGGGGTTGACCGAAAACACCGGGGAGCTGTTTTTT.

The chain has TRBV4-2 and TRBJ1-4; D is ambiguous. This CDR3 is built from 16 residues. The V end lost 0 bases, the J end lost 7 bases, and 15 bases lay between the germline ends. Per the germline V gene, CDR1 is LGHNA and CDR2 is YNFKEQ. CDR3 nucleotides: TGTGCCAGCAGCCAAGATTTAGTGGGGTCGGGTGAAAAACTGTTTTTT. This gives the protein CASSQDLVGSGEKLFF.

The chain uses TRBV18 and TRBJ1-3; 7 positions agree with TRBD1. CDR1 KGHSH and CDR2 LQKENI come from the germline V gene. V shed 5 bases, J shed 2 bases, and the junction held 3 bases outside the gene matches. The CDR3 is 14 residues long. This chain's CDR3 is CASSRQGTGNTIYF. The CDR3 coding sequence is TGTGCCAGCTCAAGACAGGGAACTGGAAACACCATATATTTT.

V usage is TRBV29-1 and J usage is TRBJ2-3, with 8 nucleotides matching TRBD2. V gave up 4 bases and J gave up 1 base; unmatched junction bases: 1. This CDR3 is 13 amino acids long. Germline V gene sequence: CDR1 SQVTM, CDR2 ANQGSEA. The CDR3 coding sequence is TGCAGCGTTGGCGGGGGGCGCACAGATACGCAGTATTTT. It yields the protein CSVGGGRTDTQYF.

This clonotype was detected only a few times. V is TRBV10-3 and J is TRBJ1-1; D is unresolved. CDR3 length equals 18 residues. Trimming stripped 2 bases from V and 1 base from J, with 20 bases between. The germline V gene encodes CDR1 ENHRY and CDR2 SYGVKD. CDR3 amino acids: CAISEPPTLTLTNTEAFF. The CDR3 nucleotides read TGTGCCATCAGTGAGCCTCCGACCTTGACCCTTACGAACACTGAAGCTTTCTTT.